Listed here are 17 T cell receptor beta chains from one sample, sequenced in a study of blood T cell repertoires in COVID-19 (TCRdb year 2020). The method behind the library was the immunoSEQ multiplex PCR assay. Held by TCRdb, this immuneACCESS table contains in-frame sequences only and omits some clones. Under half of the omission traces to an unresolved V gene where checked; the cause of the rest is unknown. Across this sample there are 90,000 to 130,000 clones, with 65% to 80% seen only once. The ten largest account for over 6% of the sample. Specimen: peripheral blood. The receptors derive from an older woman with acute or convalescent COVID-19.

This clone was picked up one time. This sequence joins TRBV6-1 and TRBJ1-6; D may be TRBD1 (5 bases). The V gene's germline CDR1 is MNHNS and CDR2 SASEGT. CDR3 length equals 15 residues. V shed 7 bases and J shed 7 bases, with 17 bases lying between them. The CDR3 protein is CASTPMAGLNSPLHF. CDR3 nucleotide sequence: TGTGCCAGCACCCCCATGGCAGGGTTGAATTCACCCCTCCACTTT.

The chain carries TRBV18 and TRBJ1-4; 7 nucleotides agree with TRBD1. With V trimmed by 6 bases and J by 5 bases, 12 bases remained unmatched. The V gene's germline CDR1 is KGHSH and CDR2 LQKENI. The CDR3 length is 16 residues. The CDR3 reads CASSPPGGTENEKLFF. The CDR3 DNA reads TGTGCCAGCTCCCCCCCCGGTGGGACAGAAAATGAAAAACTGTTTTTT. Full variable domain (outside the CDR3, taken from reference TRBV18 and TRBJ1-4): NAGVMQNPRHLVRRRGQEARLRCSPMKGHSHVYWYRQLPEEGLKFMVYLQKENIIDESGMPKERFSAEFPKEGPSILRIQQVVRGDSAAYFCASSPPGGTENEKLFFGSGTQLSVL.

The chain has TRBV18 and TRBJ2-5; 8 bases are shared with TRBD1. V shed 6 bases, J shed 5 bases, and the junction held 5 bases outside the gene matches. CDR1 is KGHSH and CDR2 is LQKENI in the germline V gene. This CDR3 comprises 13 residues. The CDR3: CASSRDRRETQYF. In nucleotides, the CDR3 is TGTGCCAGCTCCCGGGACAGGCGGGAGACCCAGTACTTC.

This sequence joins TRBV19 and TRBJ1-2; unclear D gene. The germline CDR1 and CDR2 sequences are LNHDA and SQIVND (reference sequence). Trimming left V 2 bases short and J 6 bases short, with 10 bases between. The CDR3 has 13 amino acids. The chain's CDR3 is CASSIKTSNGYTF. The CDR3 nucleotides read TGTGCCAGTAGTATAAAAACATCGAATGGCTACACCTTC.

The chain employs TRBV27 and TRBJ2-7; tentatively, D is TRBD1 (6 bases). CDR3 length: 15 amino acids. V was shortened by 5 bases and J by 0 bases, with 14 bases between the two germline ends. Germline CDR1 and CDR2: MNHEY and SMNVEV (reference sequence). In DNA form, the CDR3 reads TGTGCCAGCAGTGTGAGGGGACAAAGCTCCTACGAGCAGTACTTC. Encoded protein: CASSVRGQSSYEQYF.

The chain recombines TRBV19 with TRBJ1-2, with 8 bases that match TRBD1. The CDR3 extends over 17 amino acids. Germline V gene sequence: CDR1 LNHDA, CDR2 SQIVND (reference sequence). The trim removed 6 bases at V and 8 bases at J, leaving 20 bases unmatched. CDR3 residues: CASRALGTGSLLGGYTF. In DNA, the CDR3 is TGTGCCAGTAGGGCCCTCGGGACAGGAAGCCTGCTGGGGGGCTACACCTTC.

The chain joins TRBV7-3 to TRBJ2-3; D ambiguous. Germline values: CDR1 SGHTA, CDR2 FQGTGA. The CDR3 length is 13 residues. V was cut by 1 base and J by 3 bases, with 5 bases left in between. In DNA, the CDR3 is TGTGCCAGCAGCTTAAGGCCGACAGATACGCAGTATTTT. Translated, it gives CASSLRPTDTQYF.

This chain links TRBV11-2 with TRBJ2-2; 15 bases line up with TRBD2. J lost 4 bases, V lost 5 bases, and 11 bases had no gene match. Looked up from germline, CDR1 is SGHAT and CDR2 is FQNNGV. CDR3 size: 19 residues. The CDR3 DNA follows: TGTGCCAGCAGCAGGACTAGCGGGGGGGCTAGCAAACTCACCGGGGAGCTGTTTTTT. This translates into CASSRTSGGASKLTGELFF.

The chain joins TRBV6-6 to TRBJ2-2, with D hard to call. Germline-derived CDR1 and CDR2 are MNHNY and SVGAGI (reference sequence). Trimming cost V 2 bases and J 10 bases, with 11 bases left between them. The CDR3 runs 13 residues. CDR3 in amino acids: CASSYRGVEELFF. DNA for the CDR3: TGTGCCAGCAGTTACCGCGGCGTCGAGGAGCTGTTTTTT.

The rearrangement links TRBV9 to TRBJ2-3; D unresolved. The CDR3 has 13 amino acids. V shed 0 bases and J shed 3 bases, with 5 bases lying between them. Germline values: CDR1 SGDLS, CDR2 YYNGEE. The CDR3 nucleotides are TGTGCCAGCAGCGTAGGTCAGACAGATACGCAGTATTTT. This sequence encodes CASSVGQTDTQYF.

This chain links TRBV2 with TRBJ2-5, with a tentative D call TRBD2 (6 bases). Germline values: CDR1 SNHLY, CDR2 FYNNEI. Trimming took off 1 base at V and 4 bases at J, with 13 bases between the two ends. This CDR3 has 15 amino acids. The CDR3 nucleotides read TGTGCCAGCAGTGAAGTCTCCGGGGGAGGAGAGACCCAGTACTTC. Translation: CASSEVSGGGETQYF. The whole variable domain, remainder taken from reference TRBV2 and TRBJ2-5, is EPEVTQTPSHQVTQMGQEVILRCVPISNHLYFYWYRQILGQKVEFLVSFYNNEISEKSEIFDDQFSVERPDGSNFTLKIRSTKLEDSAMYFCASSEVSGGGETQYFGPGTRLLVL.

The rearrangement links TRBV6-2 or TRBV6-3 to TRBJ2-7; weak D call: TRBD1 (5 bases). The CDR3 length is 15 residues. From germline, CDR1 is MNHEY and CDR2 SVGEGT. Trimming took 1 base from V and 0 from J, leaving 10 bases between them. CDR3 sequence: CASSYLTGPSYEQYF. The CDR3 nucleotides read TGTGCCAGCAGTTACTTAACAGGCCCCTCCTACGAGCAGTACTTC.

This clone was seen a handful of times. The rearrangement joins TRBV6-5 to TRBJ1-1, with D maybe TRBD1 (5 bases). Germline-derived CDR1 and CDR2 are MNHEY and SVGAGI. This CDR3 has 13 residues. V lost 6 bases and J lost 3, with 11 bases in between. CDR3 sequence (DNA): TGTGCCAGCAGACAGGTCGCGGACACTGAAGCTTTCTTT. It encodes CASRQVADTEAFF.

J is TRBJ2-7 and V is TRBV27, with D maybe TRBD2 (5 bases). The CDR3 has 14 residues. Trimming pared 1 base from V and 7 bases from J, leaving 14 bases between. Germline V gene sequence: CDR1 MNHEY, CDR2 SMNVEV (reference sequence). The CDR3 loop reads CASSLWAGAEEQYF. CDR3 nucleotide sequence: TGTGCCAGCAGTTTATGGGCGGGTGCTGAGGAGCAGTACTTC.

This clone was seen at least ten times. This chain links TRBV15 with TRBJ1-2; 7 nucleotides line up with TRBD1. The germline CDR1 and CDR2 sequences are LNHNV and YYDKDF (reference sequence). The CDR3 contains 13 residues. Trimming at V came to 5 bases and at J to 4 bases, leaving 4 bases not matched to a gene. The CDR3 loop is CATSAQGTYGYTF. The CDR3 coding sequence is TGTGCCACCAGCGCACAGGGGACCTATGGCTACACCTTC.

This clone was detected once. The chain is built from TRBV7-3 and TRBJ1-6; D is undetermined. Germline values: CDR1 SGHTA, CDR2 FQGTGA. CDR3 length: 16 amino acids. V dropped 5 bases and J dropped 8 bases, with 19 bases sitting between them. The CDR3 protein is CASSQTSLVRDSPLHF. The CDR3 DNA is TGTGCCAGCAGCCAGACCTCTTTGGTCCGGGATTCACCCCTCCACTTT.

This chain joins TRBV24-1 and TRBJ2-6; D uncertain. The CDR3 consists of 16 residues. The V gene's germline CDR1 is KGHDR and CDR2 SFDVKD. The V end was cut by 3 bases, the J end by 1 base, with 9 bases between. The CDR3 DNA reads TGTGCCACCAGTGATCCCCCTTCTTCTGGGGCCAACGTCCTGACTTTC. Protein product: CATSDPPSSGANVLTF.